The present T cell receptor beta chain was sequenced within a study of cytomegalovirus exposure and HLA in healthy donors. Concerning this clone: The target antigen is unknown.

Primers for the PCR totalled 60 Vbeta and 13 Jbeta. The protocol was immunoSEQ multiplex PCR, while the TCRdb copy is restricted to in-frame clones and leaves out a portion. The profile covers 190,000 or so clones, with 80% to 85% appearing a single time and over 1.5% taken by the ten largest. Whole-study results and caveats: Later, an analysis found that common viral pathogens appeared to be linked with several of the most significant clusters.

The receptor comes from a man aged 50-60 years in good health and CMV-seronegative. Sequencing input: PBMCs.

The CDR3 DNA sequence: TGTGCCAGCAGTTATCTGCCCGCGGACATTCAGTACTTC. It is translated as CASSYLPADIQYF. The chain links TRBV27 to TRBJ2-4; D gene uncertain. The CDR3 contains 13 residues. Trimming stripped 4 bases from V and 8 bases from J, with 12 bases between. Looked up from germline, CDR1 is MNHEY and CDR2 is SMNVEV (reference sequence).